Here is one T cell receptor beta chain with its context. Its target is not known. The sample comes from a study of post-analysis software for immune sequencing data. Germline V gene data show CDR1 as DFQATT and CDR2 as SNEGSKA (reference sequence). V was clipped by 6 bases and J by 3 bases; unmatched bases: 6. This CDR3 is built from 14 residues. Regarding the study as a whole: Elevated frequency relative to controls characterized several TRBV segments in patients, TRBV5-6, TRBV5-1 and TRBV20-1 among them.

Built from TCR beta cDNA, the libraries had unique molecular identifiers in them. The T cell input of roughly 0.9 to 11 million gave roughly 460,000 cDNA molecules. TCRdb re-called the PCR reads through MiXCR, storing one row per CDR3 protein. The sample lists over 250,000 distinct CDR3 sequences; approximately 34% were seen once. The sequenced sample was blood. The receptor was derived from a girl aged 10 to 17 with multiple sclerosis. This chain joins TRBV20-1 and TRBJ2-7; TRBD2 matches 12 bases. The CDR3 region is CSAVWTSGNYEQYF. For the CDR3, the DNA is TGCAGTGCCGTCTGGACTAGCGGGAACTACGAGCAGTACTTC.